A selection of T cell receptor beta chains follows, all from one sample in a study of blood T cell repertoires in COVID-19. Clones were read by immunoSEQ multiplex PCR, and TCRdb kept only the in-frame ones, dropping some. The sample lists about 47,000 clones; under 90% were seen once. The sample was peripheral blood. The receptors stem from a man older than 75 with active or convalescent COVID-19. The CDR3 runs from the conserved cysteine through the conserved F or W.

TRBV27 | CASSSTGIKSPLHF
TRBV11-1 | CASSPGLDSGANVLTF
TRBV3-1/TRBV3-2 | CASSPTDRGNQPQHF
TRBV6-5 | CASRGQGLGEQYF
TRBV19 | CASSPLALVDTQYF
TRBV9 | CASSVAPGSSTDTQYF
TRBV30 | CAAGQGNSNQPQHF
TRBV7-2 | CASSLQGGWIDGYTF
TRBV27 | CASSLLAGDLNEQYF
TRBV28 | CASRTPGGNEKLFF
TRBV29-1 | CSVRTGEVQETQYF
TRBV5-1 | CASRDRGSYDGYTF
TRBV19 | CASSESRTDTQYF
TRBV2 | CASNGQGWETQYF
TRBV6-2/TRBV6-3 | CASTPPLTGQGATSNQPQHF
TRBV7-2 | CASGRSGALDTQYF
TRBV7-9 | CASSFRQGPNTEAFF
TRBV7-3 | CASSFAGFSTDTQYF
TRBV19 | CASSILPGSSNQPQHF
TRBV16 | CASSQAGQGEYNEQFF
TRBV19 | CASSKADLGEQFF
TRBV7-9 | CASSLGQGRSGNQPQHF
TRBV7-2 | CASSFMPQDTEAFF
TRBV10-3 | CATKSDRNNQPQHF
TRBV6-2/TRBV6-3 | CASSTTGTGGSEKLFF
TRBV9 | CASSVGQMNTGELFF
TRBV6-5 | CASNLADRTYEQYF
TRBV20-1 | CSARTSYEQFF
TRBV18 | CASSPRTGVNEQFF
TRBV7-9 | CASITSRGSGANVLTF
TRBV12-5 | CASGSGTSLWETQYF
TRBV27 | CASSFASSYEQYF
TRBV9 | CASSVVAGGSDTQYF
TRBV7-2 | CASSLDRTNSPLHF
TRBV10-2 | CASSDSGITDTQYF
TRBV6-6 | CASSYDRGLLNEQFF